The 14 T cell receptor beta chains below come from one sample, sequenced in a study of beta chain features in type 1 diabetes. What was sequenced were expressed TCRB transcripts, since all of the isolated RNA had been reverse transcribed. Method: immunoSEQ multiplex PCR; TCRdb's copy keeps in-frame clones and lacks some. Counted here are 970,000 or so clones, about a sixth occurring once; the ten biggest clones make up 0.023%. The specimen sequenced was naive CD4+ T cells from blood. The source is a young woman in good health.

This clone has just a few counts. The genes are TRBV28 and TRBJ2-5; D is uncertain. The CDR3 loop spans 13 amino acids. Germline CDR1 MDHEN, CDR2 SYDVKM. The germline V and J ends were trimmed by 7 bases and 6 bases, with 15 bases remaining between them. The chain's CDR3 is CASTLDLWKTQYF. CDR3 nucleotides: TGTGCCAGCACACTGGATCTTTGGAAGACCCAGTACTTC.

The chain uses TRBV6-6 and TRBJ2-7; the D call may be TRBD1 or TRBD2 (5 bases each). The CDR3 sequence is 14 residues long. Germline V CDR1 and CDR2: MNHNY, SVGAGI (reference sequence). The V and J ends lost 2 bases and 3 bases respectively, with 11 bases between them. CDR3 coding DNA: TGTGCCAGCAGTTACAGCCGGGACCTCTACGAGCAGTACTTC. It is translated as CASSYSRDLYEQYF.

In its sample, this clone was seen a few times. The genes are TRBV9 and TRBJ2-3; 7 nucleotides align to TRBD2. The ends lost 3 bases at V and 2 bases at J; junction bases unmatched: 9. Germline CDR1 reads SGDLS; CDR2 reads YYNGEE. This CDR3 region has 16 residues. DNA of the CDR3: TGTGCCAGCAGCGCCCCACTAGCGTCAATCACAGATACGCAGTATTTT. This encodes CASSAPLASITDTQYF.

The CDR3 region is CSAKAGPNTGELFF. CDR3 bases: TGCAGCGCAAAAGCGGGACCGAACACCGGGGAGCTGTTTTTT. The chain joins TRBV29-1 to TRBJ2-2, with 7 nucleotides matching TRBD2. Germline loops: CDR1 SQVTM, CDR2 ANQGSEA. V dropped 7 bases and J dropped 0; count of bases not matched to a gene: 5. The CDR3 spans 14 residues.

CDR3 region: CASKTRAGWVNQPQHF. CDR3 sequence (DNA): TGTGCCAGCAAGACGAGGGCGGGATGGGTAAATCAGCCCCAGCATTTT. The rearrangement uses TRBV19 and TRBJ1-5; D is unresolved. The V gene's germline CDR1 is LNHDA and CDR2 SQIVND (reference sequence). CDR3 size: 16 residues. V shed 9 bases and J shed 4 bases, with 22 bases lying between them. The full variable domain, rest sourced from reference TRBV19 and TRBJ1-5, is DGGITQSPKYLFRKEGQNVTLSCEQNLNHDAMYWYRQDPGQGLRLIYYSQIVNDFQKGDIAEGYSVSREKKESFPLTVTSAQKNPTAFYLCASKTRAGWVNQPQHFGDGTRLSIL.

The chain uses TRBV7-9 and TRBJ1-4, with 12 bases identical to TRBD1. The CDR3 totals 16 residues. From germline, CDR1 is SEHNR and CDR2 FQNEAQ (reference sequence). Germline trimming cut 5 bases from V and 7 bases from J; bases unmatched to any gene: 8. In nucleotides, the CDR3 is TGTGCCAGCAGCCCCGGGACAGGGGGCGCCGGTGAAAAACTGTTTTTT. This sequence encodes CASSPGTGGAGEKLFF.

This clone appeared a few times. The gene calls are TRBV5-4 and TRBJ2-5; TRBD1 might be the D (6 bases). The V end was cut by 9 bases, the J end by 9 bases, with 15 bases between. The length of the CDR3 is 11 residues. Germline V gene sequence: CDR1 SGHNT, CDR2 YYREEE (reference sequence). CDR3 bases: TGTGCCACCGGACAGTTTAAGGCCCAGTACTTC. Translation gives CATGQFKAQYF.

The table lists this clone with a few counts. The chain combines TRBV7-2 with TRBJ2-5; TRBD2 is a possible D gene (5 bases). The closer fit of TRBJ2-7 to the DNA end suggests the J call may be wrong. The germline CDR1 and CDR2 sequences are SGHTA and FQGNSA. The CDR3 has 13 amino acids. Here the CDR3 reads CACRTPRRNEQYF. As DNA, the CDR3 is TGTGCCTGCCGCACCCCGCGGAGGAACGAGCAGTACTTC.

This clone showed up just a few times. J is TRBJ1-1 and V is TRBV29-1; 7 nucleotides match TRBD1. CDR1 SQVTM and CDR2 ANQGSEA come from the germline V gene. This CDR3 is 14 amino acids long. V lost 5 bases and J lost 5; bases outside the gene matches: 11. The CDR3 here is CSVIPRGGSTEAFF. CDR3 coding DNA: TGCAGCGTTATCCCCAGGGGGGGATCAACTGAAGCTTTCTTT.

V gene TRBV7-9 combines with J gene TRBJ2-7; D remains ambiguous. Between the trimmed V and J ends, which lost 2 bases and 5 bases, there was a span of 10 bases. The CDR3 has 13 residues. The germline V gene has CDR1 SEHNR and CDR2 FQNEAQ (reference sequence). This chain's CDR3 is CASSLTNIHEQYF. CDR3 nucleotide sequence: TGTGCCAGCAGCTTAACGAACATTCACGAGCAGTACTTC.

V gene TRBV25-1 combines with J gene TRBJ2-5, with D possibly TRBD2 on 6 matching bases. V was shortened by 8 bases and J by 3 bases, with 13 bases between the two germline ends. The CDR3 totals 13 residues. Germline values: CDR1 MGHDK, CDR2 SYGVNS. CDR3 amino acids: CASGSSDKETQYF. CDR3 bases: TGTGCCAGCGGTTCTAGCGACAAAGAGACCCAGTACTTC.

This clone showed up just a few times. The chain recombines TRBV7-2 with TRBJ2-5; the match to TRBD2 covers 8 bases. The ends lost 5 bases at V and 5 bases at J; junction bases unmatched: 13. Germline CDR1 SGHTA, CDR2 FQGNSA. The CDR3 sequence is 16 residues long. CDR3: CASSPALAGPLETQYF. In DNA form, the CDR3 reads TGTGCCAGCAGCCCAGCCTTAGCGGGACCTCTGGAGACCCAGTACTTC. Together with reference TRBV7-2 and TRBJ2-5, the CDR3 gives the full variable domain: GAGVSQSPSNKVTEKGKDVELRCDPISGHTALYWYRQSLGQGLEFLIYFQGNSAPDKSGLPSDRFSAERTGGSVSTLTIQRTQQEDSAVYLCASSPALAGPLETQYFGPGTRLLVL.

V and J are TRBV14 and TRBJ2-1; the D gene could be TRBD1 or TRBD2 (5 bases each). The ends were cut back, 4 bases at V and 0 bases at J, with 10 bases in the middle. The CDR3 sequence is 15 residues long. CDR1 and CDR2 from the germline V gene are SGHDN and FVKESK. The CDR3 region has the DNA TGTGCCAGCAGCCGACAGCGGAGCTCCTACAATGAGCAGTTCTTC. Its translation is CASSRQRSSYNEQFF.

This clone turned up a few times. This chain connects TRBV7-2 to TRBJ2-7; TRBD2 might be the D (5 bases). V was pared by 0 bases and J by 5 bases, with 11 bases between. Germline loops: CDR1 SGHTA, CDR2 FQGNSA. The CDR3 sequence is 14 residues long. Written as DNA, the CDR3 is TGTGCCAGCAGCTTAGCGTTAGGAGGCGACGAGCAGTACTTC. The encoded protein is CASSLALGGDEQYF.